The sequence of this TCR beta chain was determined in a study of CD4+ T cells in melanoma. Sequencing was performed with immunoSEQ multiplex PCR; in TCRdb, only in-frame clones are kept and a portion is missing. The sample consists of 8,000 to 10,000 clones, around two thirds of them appearing once. Germline lookup yields CDR1 SGHNT and CDR2 YENEEA. The CDR3 has 14 residues. Trimming shortened V by 8 bases and J by 1 base, and 11 bases separated the two germline ends. The V call is TRBV11-3, the J call TRBJ2-2; weak D call: TRBD1 (6 bases). This receptor was obtained from a human donor with melanoma. Material for sequencing was cells from a culture (not recorded whether cultured in vitro). CDR3 coding DNA: TGTGCCAGCGCGGGCAGGGGGAACACCGGGGAGCTGTTTTTT. Translated: CASAGRGNTGELFF.